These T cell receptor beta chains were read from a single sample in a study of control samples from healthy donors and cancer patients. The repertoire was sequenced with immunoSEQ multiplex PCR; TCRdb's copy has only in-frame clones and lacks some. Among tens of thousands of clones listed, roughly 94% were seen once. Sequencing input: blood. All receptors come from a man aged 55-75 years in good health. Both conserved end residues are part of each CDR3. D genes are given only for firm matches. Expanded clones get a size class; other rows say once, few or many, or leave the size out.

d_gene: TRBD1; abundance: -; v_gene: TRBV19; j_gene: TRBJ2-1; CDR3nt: TGTGCCAGTAGTATCCAGGGGGACAATGAGCAGTTCTTC; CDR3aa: CASSIQGDNEQFF
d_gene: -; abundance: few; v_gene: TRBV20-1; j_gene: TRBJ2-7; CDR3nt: TGCAGTGCTAGGGTCGGGACAGAGCAGTACTTC; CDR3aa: CSARVGTEQYF
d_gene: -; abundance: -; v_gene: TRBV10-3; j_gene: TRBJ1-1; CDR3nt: TGTGCCATCAGTGAGTCGAGCCTTTTGAACACTGAAGCTTTCTTT; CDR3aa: CAISESSLLNTEAFF
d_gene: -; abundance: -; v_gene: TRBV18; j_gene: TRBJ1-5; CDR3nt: TGTGCCAGCTCACCACCGAGTAGTTTCAATCAGCCCCAGCATTTT; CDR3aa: CASSPPSSFNQPQHF
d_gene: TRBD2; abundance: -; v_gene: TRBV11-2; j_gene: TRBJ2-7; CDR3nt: TGTGCCAGCAGCTCATCCGCGGGGGGTTTCTACGAGCAGTACTTC; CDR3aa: CASSSSAGGFYEQYF
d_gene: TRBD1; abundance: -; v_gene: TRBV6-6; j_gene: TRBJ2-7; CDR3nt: TGTGCCAGCAGCCCCTTCCGGGACAGGGGTTACTTC; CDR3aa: CASSPFRDRGYF
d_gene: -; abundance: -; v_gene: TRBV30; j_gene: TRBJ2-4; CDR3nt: TGTGCCTGGAGTGTTCCTCCAGGAGCCAAAAACATTCAGTACTTC; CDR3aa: CAWSVPPGAKNIQYF
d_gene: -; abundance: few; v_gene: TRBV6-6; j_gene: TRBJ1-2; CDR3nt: TGTGCCAGCAGTTACCGTACCGGGAGTTCGGATGGCTACACCTTC; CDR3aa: CASSYRTGSSDGYTF
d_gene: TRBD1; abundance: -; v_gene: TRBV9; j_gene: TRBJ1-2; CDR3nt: TGTGCCAGCAGCGTAGACAGGGGTGGCTACACCTTC; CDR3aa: CASSVDRGGYTF
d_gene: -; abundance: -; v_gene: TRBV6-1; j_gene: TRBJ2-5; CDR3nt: TGTGCCAGCAGTGAAGCGTGGGCGTACCAAGAGACCCAGTACTTC; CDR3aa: CASSEAWAYQETQYF
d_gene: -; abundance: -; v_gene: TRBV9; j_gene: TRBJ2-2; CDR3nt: TGTGCCAGCAGCGCCCGACAGTCCACGAACACCGGGGAGCTGTTTTTT; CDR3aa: CASSARQSTNTGELFF
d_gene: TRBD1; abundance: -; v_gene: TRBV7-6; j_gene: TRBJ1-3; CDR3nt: TGTGCCAGCAGCTTAGTCTTACAGGGGACCAGACCGTTCGGAAACACCATATATTTT; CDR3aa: CASSLVLQGTRPFGNTIYF
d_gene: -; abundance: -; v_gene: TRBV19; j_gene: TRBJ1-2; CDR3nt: TGTGCCAGTAGTACGCAGACAGAACCGGATGTCTATGGCTACACCTTC; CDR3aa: CASSTQTEPDVYGYTF
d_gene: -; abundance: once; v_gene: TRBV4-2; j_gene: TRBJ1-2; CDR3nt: TGTGCCAGCAGCCAAGTGTCGGAACAGGCCTATGGCTACACCTTC; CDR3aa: CASSQVSEQAYGYTF
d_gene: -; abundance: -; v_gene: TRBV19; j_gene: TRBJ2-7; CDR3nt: TGTGCCAGTAGTATGCTCAGCTCCTACGAGCAGTACTTC; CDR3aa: CASSMLSSYEQYF
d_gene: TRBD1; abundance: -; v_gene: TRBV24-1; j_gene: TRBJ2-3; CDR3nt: TGTGCCACCAGTGATCCCCAGGGGGTCTTCACAGATACGCAGTATTTT; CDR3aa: CATSDPQGVFTDTQYF
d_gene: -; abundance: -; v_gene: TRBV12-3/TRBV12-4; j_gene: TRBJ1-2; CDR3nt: TGTGCCAGCAGTTTGGGGGTAGAAGGCTACACCTTC; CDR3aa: CASSLGVEGYTF